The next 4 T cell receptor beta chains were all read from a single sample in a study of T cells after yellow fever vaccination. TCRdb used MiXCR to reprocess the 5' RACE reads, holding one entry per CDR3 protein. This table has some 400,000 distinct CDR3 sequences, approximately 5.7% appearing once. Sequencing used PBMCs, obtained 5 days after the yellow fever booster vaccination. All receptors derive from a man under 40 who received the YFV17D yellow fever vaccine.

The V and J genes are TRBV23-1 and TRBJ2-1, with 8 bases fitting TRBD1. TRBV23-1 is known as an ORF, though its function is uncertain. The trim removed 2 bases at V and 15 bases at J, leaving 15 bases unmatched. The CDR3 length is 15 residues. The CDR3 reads CASSQTQGEYNEGFF. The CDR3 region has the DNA TGCGCCAGCAGTCAAACACAGGGGGAATACAATGAGGGGTTCTTC.

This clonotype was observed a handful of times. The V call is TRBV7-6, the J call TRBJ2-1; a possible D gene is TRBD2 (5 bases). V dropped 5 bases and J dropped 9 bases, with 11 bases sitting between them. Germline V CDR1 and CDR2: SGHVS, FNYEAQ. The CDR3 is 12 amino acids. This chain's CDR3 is CASSEPGSEQFF. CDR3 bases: TGTGCCAGCAGCGAGCCGGGAAGTGAGCAGTTCTTC.

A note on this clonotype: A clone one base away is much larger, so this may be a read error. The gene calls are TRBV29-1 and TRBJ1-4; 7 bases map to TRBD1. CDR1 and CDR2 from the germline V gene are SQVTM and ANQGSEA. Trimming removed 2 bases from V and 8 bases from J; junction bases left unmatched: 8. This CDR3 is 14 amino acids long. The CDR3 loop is CSVEKFGQAEKLFF. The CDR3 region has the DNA TGCAGCGTTGAAAAATTCGGACAGGCCGAAAAACTGTTTTTT.

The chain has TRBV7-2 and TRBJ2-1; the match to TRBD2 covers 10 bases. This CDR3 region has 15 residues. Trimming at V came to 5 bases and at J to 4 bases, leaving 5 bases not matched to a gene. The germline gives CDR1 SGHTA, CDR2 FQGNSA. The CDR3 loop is CASSQGLAEYNEQFF. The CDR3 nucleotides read TGTGCCAGCAGCCAAGGACTAGCGGAATACAATGAGCAGTTCTTC.